The next 25 T cell receptor beta chains were all read from a single sample in a study of OX40 agonist ivuxolimab in advanced cancers. The assay was immunoSEQ multiplex PCR, and TCRdb's table has in-frame clones only and misses some. The sample lists roughly 93,000 clones; under 85% were seen once. Specimen: CD4+ or CD8+ T cells sorted from blood, collected in a trial of the OX40 agonist ivuxolimab. The origin of the receptors is an adult with an advanced solid tumor such as melanoma, head and neck, liver or kidney cancer.

This clone was counted a single time. The chain carries TRBV7-2 and TRBJ2-7; perhaps TRBD2 as D (5 bases). This CDR3 has 16 residues. The germline V gene has CDR1 SGHTA and CDR2 FQGNSA. The V end was cut by 1 base, the J end by 3 bases, with 16 bases between. CDR3 loop: CASSLEGILAGYEQYF. The CDR3 DNA reads TGTGCCAGCAGCTTAGAAGGGATCCTAGCCGGCTACGAGCAGTACTTC.

The rearrangement uses TRBV7-9 and TRBJ2-1, with 8 bases that match TRBD2. With 5 bases clipped from V and 4 bases from J, the junction kept 7 bases outside the gene matches. There are 15 residues in the CDR3. Germline CDR1 and CDR2: SEHNR and FQNEAQ (reference sequence). CDR3 loop: CASSRRGGQYNEQFF. The CDR3 coding sequence is TGTGCCAGCAGCCGCCGCGGGGGGCAGTACAATGAGCAGTTCTTC. The full variable domain, its missing parts supplied by reference TRBV7-9 and TRBJ2-1, is DTGVSQNPRHKITKRGQNVTFRCDPISEHNRLYWYRQTLGQGPEFLTYFQNEAQLEKSRLLSDRFSAERPKGSFSTLEIQRTEQGDSAMYLCASSRRGGQYNEQFFGPGTRLTVL.

Only a few counts were recorded for this clone. The chain recombines TRBV15 with TRBJ1-2, with D possibly TRBD1 on 6 matching bases. Germline V gene sequence: CDR1 LNHNV, CDR2 YYDKDF (reference sequence). The CDR3 contains 14 residues. V lost 0 bases to trimming and J lost 9 bases, with 14 bases between them. The CDR3 DNA reads as TGTGCCACCAGCAGAGAACGGGGGGCTATAAGCTACACCTTC. Protein: CATSRERGAISYTF.

The chain couples TRBV19 to TRBJ1-6; D gene ambiguous. The CDR3 covers 12 residues. Trimming removed 3 bases at V and 11 bases at J, with 8 bases between. Germline loops: CDR1 LNHDA, CDR2 SQIVND (reference sequence). DNA for the CDR3: TGTGCCAGTAGTATCGAAGGCGCACCCCTCCACTTT. It codes for CASSIEGAPLHF.

The V gene is TRBV2, the J gene TRBJ2-1; D call uncertain. The CDR3 consists of 14 residues. Germline CDR1 SNHLY, CDR2 FYNNEI. Trimming stripped 4 bases from V and 13 bases from J, with 20 bases between. The CDR3 DNA reads as TGTGCCAGCAGTGCCGCCGCAACATTGGGTGGTCAGTTCTTC. It translates to CASSAAATLGGQFF.

This chain joins TRBV7-2 and TRBJ2-7; 10 nucleotides line up with TRBD1. J was trimmed by 7 bases and V by 5 bases; bases with no gene match: 5. The CDR3 has 13 amino acids. The germline gives CDR1 SGHTA, CDR2 FQGNSA. The CDR3 sequence: CASSPDRGREQYF. Here the CDR3 DNA reads TGTGCCAGCAGCCCCGACAGGGGGCGGGAGCAGTACTTC. Full variable domain (outside the CDR3, taken from reference TRBV7-2 and TRBJ2-7): GAGVSQSPSNKVTEKGKDVELRCDPISGHTALYWYRQSLGQGLEFLIYFQGNSAPDKSGLPSDRFSAERTGGSVSTLTIQRTQQEDSAVYLCASSPDRGREQYFGPGTRLTVT.

This CDR3 reads CASSSRALPGQGIYGYTF. CDR3 nucleotide sequence: TGTGCCAGCAGCTCCCGTGCTTTGCCGGGACAGGGAATCTATGGCTACACCTTC. The gene calls are TRBV25-1 and TRBJ1-2, with 9 bases aligning to TRBD1. Looked up from germline, CDR1 is MGHDK and CDR2 is SYGVNS. With V trimmed by 6 bases and J by 4 bases, 18 bases remained unmatched. The CDR3 is 18 residues long.

The rearrangement links TRBV29-1 to TRBJ2-7; D is undetermined. The CDR3 has 13 amino acids. Trimming shortened V by 3 bases and J by 3 bases, and 12 bases separated the two germline ends. Germline V gene data show CDR1 as SQVTM and CDR2 as ANQGSEA. This chain's CDR3 is CSVEGWKDYEQYF. The DNA of the CDR3 is TGCAGCGTTGAGGGGTGGAAGGACTACGAGCAGTACTTC.

This clone was seen just once. The chain is built from TRBV7-2 and TRBJ2-2; D assignment may be TRBD1 or TRBD2 (5 bases each). Germline lookup yields CDR1 SGHTA and CDR2 FQGNSA. CDR3 length: 14 residues. V gave up 5 bases and J gave up 7 bases, with 14 bases separating them. In nucleotides, the CDR3 is TGTGCCAGCAGCGCGGGTTTGGGGGTCGGGGAGCTGTTTTTT. Its translation is CASSAGLGVGELFF.

This clone was detected once. V and J are TRBV30 and TRBJ2-1, with no clear D. The germline V gene has CDR1 GTSNPN and CDR2 SVGIG (reference sequence). The CDR3 contains 10 residues. The V gene lost 3 bases and the J gene lost 8 bases, with 5 bases spanning the gap. DNA of the CDR3: TGTGCCTGGAGGAACCATGAGCAGTTCTTC. It translates to CAWRNHEQFF.

The gene calls are TRBV11-2 and TRBJ2-7; TRBD2 agrees at 8 bases. The CDR3 has 18 amino acids. CDR1 and CDR2 from the germline V gene are SGHAT and FQNNGV. V shed 0 bases, J shed 4 bases, and the junction held 14 bases outside the gene matches. The CDR3 bases are TGTGCCAGCAGCTTAGACAGAAACAGGGCGGGAGGAATTTACGAGCAGTACTTC. This codes for CASSLDRNRAGGIYEQYF. The whole variable domain, remainder taken from reference TRBV11-2 and TRBJ2-7, is EAGVAQSPRYKIIEKRQSVAFWCNPISGHATLYWYQQILGQGPKLLIQFQNNGVVDDSQLPKDRFSAERLKGVDSTLKIQPAKLEDSAVYLCASSLDRNRAGGIYEQYFGPGTRLTVT.

J is TRBJ2-3 and V is TRBV7-2; D gene ambiguous. CDR3 length: 11 residues. V shed 4 bases and J shed 2 bases, with 1 base lying between them. Germline lookup yields CDR1 SGHTA and CDR2 FQGNSA. CDR3 region: CASSYTDTQYF. The CDR3, as DNA: TGTGCCAGCAGCTACACAGATACGCAGTATTTT.

This clone is classed as medium-sized. The chain carries TRBV21-1 and TRBJ2-2; the tabulated D call, TRBD1, remains unverified against the DNA. TRBV21-1 is tagged as a pseudogene. The CDR3 contains 14 residues. Here the CDR3 DNA reads TGTGCCAGCGACAGGGGGCCGAACACCGGGGAGCTGTTTTTT. Residues: CASDRGPNTGELFF.

This clone came up once. The chain has TRBV6-1 and TRBJ2-7; D tentatively reads TRBD1 or TRBD2 (5 bases each). The CDR3 sequence is 14 residues long. The germline gives CDR1 MNHNS, CDR2 SASEGT. Trimming left V 2 bases short and J 0 bases short, with 8 bases between. CDR3 sequence: CASSERGISYEQYF. The CDR3 DNA follows: TGTGCCAGCAGTGAACGGGGCATCTCCTACGAGCAGTACTTC.

V usage is TRBV29-1 and J usage is TRBJ1-1; D is undetermined. The V gene lost 7 bases and the J gene lost 0 bases, with 15 bases spanning the gap. The V gene's germline CDR1 is SQVTM and CDR2 ANQGSEA. The CDR3 sequence is 14 residues long. In nucleotides, the CDR3 is TGCAGCGCTACTTACTCTCAGTTGAACACTGAAGCTTTCTTT. Its protein product is CSATYSQLNTEAFF.

The chain joins TRBV27 to TRBJ2-7, with D possibly matching TRBD1 (6 bases). V was trimmed by 2 bases and J by 6 bases, leaving 20 bases between them. CDR3 length: 16 amino acids. Germline V gene lookup returns CDR1 MNHEY and CDR2 SMNVEV (reference sequence). CDR3 amino acids: CASSLTRGHSFGEQYF. CDR3 nucleotide sequence: TGTGCCAGCAGTTTAACCCGGGGACACTCCTTTGGCGAGCAGTACTTC.

The chain carries TRBV6-5 and TRBJ1-2, with TRBD1 identical over 8 bases. Germline values: CDR1 MNHEY, CDR2 SVGAGI. J gave up 3 bases and V 5 bases, and 5 bases lay outside the gene matches. The CDR3 is 14 amino acids. The CDR3 nucleotides are TGTGCCAGCAGTCGGACAGGGTACTACTATGGCTACACCTTC. Protein sequence: CASSRTGYYYGYTF.

The gene calls are TRBV19 and TRBJ1-1; D unclear. The germline V and J ends were trimmed by 5 bases and 4 bases, with 11 bases remaining between them. Germline values: CDR1 LNHDA, CDR2 SQIVND (reference sequence). The CDR3 spans 13 residues. The CDR3 spells CASSLIRGTEAFF. CDR3 sequence (DNA): TGTGCCAGTAGTCTAATTAGAGGCACTGAAGCTTTCTTT.

The chain recombines TRBV29-1 with TRBJ1-2, with a possible D match to TRBD1 (5 bases). CDR1 SQVTM and CDR2 ANQGSEA come from the germline V gene. CDR3 size: 13 residues. Between the trimmed V and J ends, which lost 2 bases and 8 bases, there was a span of 15 bases. The CDR3 DNA sequence: TGCAGCGTTGAACTTTTTGGGACGCGAGGCTACACCTTC. Translation gives CSVELFGTRGYTF.

This clone was observed once. This chain uses TRBV9 with TRBJ2-7; D unclear. V dropped 4 bases and J dropped 0 bases, with 14 bases sitting between them. The CDR3 totals 15 residues. Germline V CDR1 and CDR2: SGDLS, YYNGEE. CDR3 in amino acids: CASSPVGSSSYEQYF. CDR3 in DNA: TGTGCCAGCAGCCCCGTGGGCTCCAGCTCCTACGAGCAGTACTTC.

A note on this clone: Other nucleotide sequences from this sample produce the same CDR3. The rearrangement uses TRBV30 and TRBJ1-2, with 9 bases lining up with TRBD1. The trim removed 7 bases at V and 2 bases at J, leaving 5 bases unmatched. This CDR3 spans 13 amino acids. The germline gives CDR1 GTSNPN, CDR2 SVGIG (reference sequence). The CDR3 DNA follows: TGTGCCTTAGGACAGGGGTCCAACTATGGCTACACCTTC. Its translation is CALGQGSNYGYTF.

The chain employs TRBV2 and TRBJ2-1; D gene uncertain. The V end was cut by 0 bases, the J end by 2 bases, with 8 bases between. The CDR3 extends over 15 amino acids. Germline lookup yields CDR1 SNHLY and CDR2 FYNNEI. In DNA form, the CDR3 reads TGTGCCAGCAGTGAAGCGCCGGTTACCTACAATGAGCAGTTCTTC. This gives the protein CASSEAPVTYNEQFF.

V gene TRBV2 combines with J gene TRBJ1-1; a weak D match, TRBD1 (6 bases). Germline V CDR1 and CDR2: SNHLY, FYNNEI. The CDR3 has 13 amino acids. Trimming cost V 5 bases and J 1 base, with 8 bases left between them. This chain's CDR3 is CASSLTGNTEAFF. For the CDR3, the DNA is TGTGCCAGCAGTCTGACAGGGAACACTGAAGCTTTCTTT.

The rearrangement joins TRBV5-1 to TRBJ1-3, with D possibly matching TRBD1 (5 bases). In germline, CDR1 is SGHRS, CDR2 YFSETQ. V was shortened by 0 bases and J by 4 bases, with 8 bases between the two germline ends. The CDR3 has 14 residues. CDR3 nucleotides: TGCGCCAGCAGCTTGGGGACATCCGGAAACACCATATATTTT. Protein: CASSLGTSGNTIYF.

The chain uses TRBV6-5 and TRBJ1-1, with 8 positions matching TRBD1. In germline, CDR1 is MNHEY, CDR2 SVGAGI. V was pared by 7 bases and J by 3 bases, with 7 bases of the junction left unmatched. The CDR3 runs to 14 residues. CDR3 residues: CASNRDRLDTEAFF. DNA for the CDR3: TGTGCCAGCAACAGGGACAGGCTAGACACTGAAGCTTTCTTT.